These T cell receptor beta chains were read from a single sample in a study of CD8 T cells in Susac syndrome. TCRdb ran MiXCR on the immunoSEQ multiplex PCR reads and lists one entry per CDR3 protein. The table shows 180,000 or so distinct CDR3 sequences, with just under 95% occurring only once. Sequenced input: CD4+ T cells from PBMCs. Every receptor here comes from a human donor with Susac syndrome. CDR3s leave out the opening cysteine and the closing phenylalanine or tryptophan. Fields, in order: CDR3 length, V gene, clone size, CDR3 protein. For some rows the clone size is stated as once, few or many, or as a class when expanded; others skip it.

len: 12
v_gene: TRBV5-1
abundance: -
CDR3aa: ASSFGLRGNEQF

len: 13
v_gene: TRBV5-4
abundance: -
CDR3aa: ASSFRRSGSYEQY

len: 12
v_gene: TRBV7-3
abundance: -
CDR3aa: ASSRTSGGTEAF

len: 13
v_gene: TRBV12-3/TRBV12-4
abundance: -
CDR3aa: ASSLGGSGNQPQH

len: 13
v_gene: TRBV28
abundance: -
CDR3aa: ASSSYQGNGSPLH

len: 14
v_gene: TRBV5-5
abundance: -
CDR3aa: ASSLVRGTRRDEQY

len: 10
v_gene: TRBV10-3
abundance: -
CDR3aa: AISEAEGVAF

len: 15
v_gene: TRBV7-9
abundance: -
CDR3aa: ASSLAGTSGESYEQY

len: 15
v_gene: TRBV12-3/TRBV12-4
abundance: -
CDR3aa: ASSRWGLAGGQETQY

len: 10
v_gene: TRBV29-1
abundance: once
CDR3aa: SVDGADTEAF

len: 12
v_gene: TRBV9
abundance: -
CDR3aa: ASSFGTSSDTQY

len: 13
v_gene: TRBV7-9
abundance: once
CDR3aa: ASSSPGTSYNEQF

len: 12
v_gene: TRBV11-2
abundance: -
CDR3aa: ASRTPQRNTEAF

len: 11
v_gene: TRBV14
abundance: few
CDR3aa: ASSQGPNTEAF

len: 13
v_gene: TRBV27
abundance: -
CDR3aa: ASSPAGTENYGYT

len: 10
v_gene: TRBV2
abundance: -
CDR3aa: ASRGGSKGYT

len: 14
v_gene: TRBV5-4
abundance: -
CDR3aa: ASSTGSVAGYNEQF

len: 13
v_gene: TRBV20-1
abundance: -
CDR3aa: SARSSGRPYNEQF

len: 13
v_gene: TRBV3-1
abundance: few
CDR3aa: ASSQAGGRPYEQY

len: 13
v_gene: TRBV19
abundance: once
CDR3aa: ASSMGRGAGQPQH

len: 16
v_gene: TRBV27
abundance: -
CDR3aa: ASSPLARGEDTYYGYT

len: 13
v_gene: TRBV29-1
abundance: -
CDR3aa: SVDPGGPVNTEAF

len: 10
v_gene: TRBV29-1
abundance: -
CDR3aa: SVETVNYEQY

len: 12
v_gene: TRBV4-1
abundance: -
CDR3aa: ASSQDEEGRRAF

len: 10
v_gene: TRBV18
abundance: -
CDR3aa: ASSPPDQPQH

len: 11
v_gene: TRBV30
abundance: -
CDR3aa: AWSKGANTEAF

len: 12
v_gene: TRBV28
abundance: -
CDR3aa: ASTSGDKAYEQY

len: 13
v_gene: TRBV30
abundance: -
CDR3aa: AWSPRKGANTEAF

len: 13
v_gene: TRBV5-4
abundance: -
CDR3aa: ASSFDRGPNSPLH

len: 11
v_gene: TRBV6-1
abundance: few
CDR3aa: ASRGAATSEQF

len: 16
v_gene: TRBV20-1
abundance: -
CDR3aa: SARALASGRGNTGELF

len: 12
v_gene: TRBV28
abundance: -
CDR3aa: ASSIYRDTGELF

len: 12
v_gene: TRBV6-5
abundance: -
CDR3aa: ASSPGGSDTEAF

len: 11
v_gene: TRBV18
abundance: -
CDR3aa: ASTYMDRDGYT

len: 12
v_gene: TRBV28
abundance: -
CDR3aa: ASSMGQRYNEQF

len: 11
v_gene: TRBV30
abundance: -
CDR3aa: AWSVQVGNIQY

len: 18
v_gene: TRBV9
abundance: -
CDR3aa: ASSPRKGGAQWPETGELF

len: 15
v_gene: TRBV3-1
abundance: -
CDR3aa: ASSQDRGDGPLDTQY

len: 12
v_gene: TRBV2
abundance: -
CDR3aa: ASSQGGGEEKLF

len: 13
v_gene: TRBV12-3/TRBV12-4
abundance: -
CDR3aa: ASRAGQVAKNIQY

len: 12
v_gene: TRBV7-7
abundance: -
CDR3aa: ASSRLGAANEQY

len: 16
v_gene: TRBV2
abundance: -
CDR3aa: ASSEFAGRGSNTGELF

len: 11
v_gene: TRBV5-4
abundance: once
CDR3aa: ASTGQGQTEAF

len: 8
v_gene: TRBV30
abundance: -
CDR3aa: AWRNSGYT

len: 15
v_gene: TRBV5-1
abundance: -
CDR3aa: ASRLSTGASEGTEAF

len: 13
v_gene: TRBV28
abundance: -
CDR3aa: ASSYSGLGQETQY

len: 13
v_gene: TRBV30
abundance: -
CDR3aa: AWSYRGLGANVLT

len: 12
v_gene: TRBV29-1
abundance: -
CDR3aa: SVPGQINTGELF

len: 12
v_gene: TRBV14
abundance: -
CDR3aa: ASSQVIGRNEQF

len: 12
v_gene: TRBV20-1
abundance: -
CDR3aa: SARVRGSSYEQY

len: 16
v_gene: TRBV28
abundance: -
CDR3aa: ASFLTGGAFSLNYGYT

len: 10
v_gene: TRBV3-1
abundance: -
CDR3aa: ASSQGRNIQY

len: 17
v_gene: TRBV16
abundance: -
CDR3aa: ASSQYFRQQATRNTEAF

len: 12
v_gene: TRBV30
abundance: -
CDR3aa: ASQSGKTYNEQF

len: 13
v_gene: TRBV28
abundance: -
CDR3aa: ASSIGTSGGNEQF

len: 14
v_gene: TRBV5-1
abundance: -
CDR3aa: ASSAEGLAVIGELF

len: 13
v_gene: TRBV11-3
abundance: -
CDR3aa: ASSASDRGSDIQY

len: 9
v_gene: TRBV7-8
abundance: few
CDR3aa: ASSLVDVAF

len: 9
v_gene: TRBV20-1
abundance: -
CDR3aa: SASGPREAF